Following are 30 T cell receptor beta chains from one sample sequenced in a study of Ad26.COV2.S vaccination and SARS-CoV-2 variants. Measured with immunoSEQ multiplex PCR; TCRdb has only the in-frame clones, and not every one. The sample yields 300,000 to 500,000 clones, 70% to 90% seen once. Stated treatment: roughly 18 received Ad26.COV2.S at low or high dose, single or two shots; roughly five received placebo; per-sample allocation not given. Day 63 after the first vaccine or placebo injection was the time point for sampling. This specimen consisted of peripheral blood, obtained in a trial of Ad26.COV2.S vaccine versus placebo. These receptors came from a person between 18 and 65 years old who received the Ad26.COV2.S COVID-19 vaccine or a placebo.

The V and J genes are TRBV6-6 and TRBJ1-5; no clear D. Germline CDR1 MNHNY, CDR2 SVGAGI (reference sequence). Deletions cut 0 bases from V and 3 bases from J, with 9 bases between. This CDR3 region has 15 residues. The DNA for the CDR3 is TGTGCCAGCAGTTACTCGACCGAATACAATCAGCCCCAGCATTTT. Translated: CASSYSTEYNQPQHF.

The chain uses TRBV6-5 and TRBJ1-6; the D gene is possibly TRBD1 (6 bases). Trimming cost V 2 bases and J 9 bases, with 14 bases left between them. Germline V gives CDR1 MNHEY, CDR2 SVGAGI. The CDR3 loop spans 15 amino acids. CDR3 loop: CASSYGAGEPSPLHF. CDR3 sequence (DNA): TGTGCCAGCAGTTACGGGGCAGGGGAACCTTCACCCCTCCACTTT.

The chain couples TRBV3-1 (or the pseudogene TRBV3-2) to TRBJ2-3; D remains unclear. CDR1 LGHDT and CDR2 YNNKEL come from the germline V gene (reference sequence). The CDR3 sequence is 12 residues long. V was clipped by 2 bases and J by 6 bases, with 6 bases between them. As DNA, the CDR3 is TGTGCCAGCAGCCAAACGAGTGATACGCAGTATTTT. Amino acids: CASSQTSDTQYF.

CDR3 protein: CASSVGQHGNTIYF. The DNA of the CDR3 is TGTGCCAGCAGCGTCGGACAGCATGGAAACACCATATATTTT. The chain recombines TRBV9 with TRBJ1-3, with D perhaps matching TRBD1 (6 bases). V lost 2 bases and J lost 3, with 9 bases in between. Germline V gives CDR1 SGDLS, CDR2 YYNGEE. There are 14 residues in the CDR3.

The chain uses TRBV16 and TRBJ1-5; no definite D call. V dropped 0 bases and J dropped 4 bases, with 4 bases sitting between them. CDR1 is KGHSY, CDR2 FQNENV, per germline. The CDR3 length is 13 residues. CDR3 sequence reads: CASSQSQNQPQHF. In DNA form, the CDR3 reads TGTGCCAGCAGCCAATCCCAAAATCAGCCCCAGCATTTT.

The CDR3 reads CASSRQGWEAFF. DNA of the CDR3: TGTGCCAGCAGTCGACAGGGTTGGGAAGCTTTCTTT. V usage is TRBV25-1 and J usage is TRBJ1-1; 7 bases align to TRBD1. Trimming removed 5 bases from V and 8 bases from J; junction bases left unmatched: 5. The germline V gene encodes CDR1 MGHDK and CDR2 SYGVNS. This CDR3 has 12 amino acids.

The chain uses TRBV7-2 and TRBJ2-5; no clear D. This CDR3 is 14 amino acids long. Germline values: CDR1 SGHTA, CDR2 FQGNSA. Trimming cost V 0 bases and J 3 bases, with 8 bases left between them. This CDR3 reads CASSLAVTKETQYF. Here the CDR3 DNA reads TGTGCCAGCAGCTTAGCCGTCACTAAAGAGACCCAGTACTTC.

The chain combines TRBV2 with TRBJ1-2; 9 bases match TRBD1. The length of the CDR3 is 15 residues. V shed 3 bases, J shed 4 bases, and the junction held 6 bases outside the gene matches. CDR1 is SNHLY and CDR2 is FYNNEI in the germline V gene. CDR3: CASSDVGQGSYGYTF. The DNA of the CDR3 is TGTGCCAGCAGTGATGTGGGACAGGGATCCTATGGCTACACCTTC.

V is TRBV4-1 and J is TRBJ1-6, with TRBD1 matching 7 bases. V dropped 0 bases and J dropped 0; count of bases not matched to a gene: 5. The CDR3 is 18 residues long. Germline V lookup: CDR1 MGHRA, CDR2 YSYEKL. The CDR3 bases are TGCGCCAGCAGCCAAGAAGACAGGGCAAGCTCCTATAATTCACCCCTCCACTTT. Residues: CASSQEDRASSYNSPLHF.

With respect to this clone: The same CDR3 arises from other DNA sequences in this sample as well. The rearrangement uses TRBV19 and TRBJ1-1, with D maybe TRBD1 (6 bases). The CDR3 sequence is 12 residues long. Trimming removed 6 bases at V and 1 base at J, with 6 bases between. CDR1 is LNHDA, CDR2 SQIVND, per germline (reference sequence). CDR3 bases: TGTGCCAGTAGCAGGGGGAACACTGAAGCTTTCTTT. Translated, it gives CASSRGNTEAFF.

The chain employs TRBV15 and TRBJ1-4; 8 nucleotides align to TRBD1. CDR3 length: 15 amino acids. The germline CDR1 and CDR2 sequences are LNHNV and YYDKDF (reference sequence). V dropped 3 bases and J dropped 8; count of bases not matched to a gene: 8. Here the CDR3 DNA reads TGTGCCACCAGCAGCAGGACAGGGAAAAGGGAAAAACTGTTTTTT. As protein: CATSSRTGKREKLFF.

The chain joins TRBV9 to TRBJ1-2; TRBD1 matches 8 bases. V gave up 2 bases and J gave up 8 bases; unmatched junction bases: 5. Germline V gene data show CDR1 as SGDLS and CDR2 as YYNGEE. The CDR3 has 13 amino acids. The CDR3 coding sequence is TGTGCCAGCAGCGTTCAGGGGGCGCGGGGCTACACCTTC. Translation: CASSVQGARGYTF.

This clone came up once. In DNA form, the CDR3 reads TGCGCCAGCAGCTCGGGCGGTGGGGCCAGATACAATGAGCAGTTCTTC. It translates to CASSSGGGARYNEQFF. The rearrangement joins TRBV5-1 to TRBJ2-1, with D tentatively TRBD1 (5 bases). Germline CDR1 reads SGHRS; CDR2 reads YFSETQ. Between the trimmed V and J ends, which lost 3 bases and 4 bases, there was a span of 17 bases. The CDR3 runs 16 residues.

This clone was observed a few times. CDR3 sequence: CATSGNSGASYNEQFF. In nucleotides, the CDR3 is TGTGCCACCAGTGGAAATAGCGGGGCGTCCTACAATGAGCAGTTCTTC. V and J are TRBV24-1 and TRBJ2-1; 8 bases are a match to TRBD2. The length of the CDR3 is 16 residues. With 5 bases clipped from V and 1 base from J, the junction kept 6 bases outside the gene matches. CDR1 is KGHDR and CDR2 is SFDVKD in the germline V gene.

This clone was detected only once. V and J are TRBV7-9 and TRBJ2-5; D is perhaps TRBD1 or TRBD2 (5 bases each). Germline values: CDR1 SEHNR, CDR2 FQNEAQ (reference sequence). CDR3 length equals 14 residues. V lost 1 base, J lost 3 bases, and 9 bases lay in between. DNA for the CDR3: TGTGCCAGCAGCTTAGGTGTGGGGGAAGAGACCCAGTACTTC. Amino acid sequence: CASSLGVGEETQYF.

CDR3: CASSQDWVQGNTDTQYF. The DNA for the CDR3 is TGTGCCAGCAGCCAAGATTGGGTACAGGGCAATACAGATACGCAGTATTTT. This chain links TRBV3-1 (or the pseudogene TRBV3-2) with TRBJ2-3, with a possible D match to TRBD1 (6 bases). CDR3 size: 17 residues. V was cut by 0 bases and J by 3 bases, with 16 bases left in between. CDR1 is LGHDT and CDR2 is YNNKEL in the germline V gene (reference sequence).

The V gene is TRBV7-8, the J gene TRBJ1-5; the D gene is possibly TRBD1 (5 bases). CDR3 size: 13 residues. From germline, CDR1 is SGHVS and CDR2 FQNEAQ. V lost 3 bases and J lost 7, with 10 bases in between. The CDR3, as DNA: TGTGCCAGCAGCTTGAGAAGGGGACAGCCCCAGCATTTT. Translated: CASSLRRGQPQHF. The full variable domain, its missing parts supplied by reference TRBV7-8 and TRBJ1-5, is GAGVSQSPRYKVAKRGQDVALRCDPISGHVSLFWYQQALGQGPEFLTYFQNEAQLDKSGLPSDRFFAERPEGSVSTLKIQRTQQEDSAVYLCASSLRRGQPQHFGDGTRLSIL.

This clone has only one observation. V usage is TRBV9 and J usage is TRBJ1-3; D remains ambiguous. V lost 0 bases to trimming and J lost 2 bases, with 6 bases between them. The germline V gene encodes CDR1 SGDLS and CDR2 YYNGEE. The CDR3 consists of 14 residues. The CDR3 here is CASSVGRPGNTIYF. In nucleotides, the CDR3 is TGTGCCAGCAGCGTAGGACGTCCTGGAAACACCATATATTTT. The full variable domain, with the rest looked up from reference TRBV9 and TRBJ1-3, is DSGVTQTPKHLITATGQRVTLRCSPRSGDLSVYWYQQSLDQGLQFLIQYYNGEERAKGNILERFSAQQFPDLHSELNLSSLELGDSALYFCASSVGRPGNTIYFGEGSWLTVV.

The gene calls are TRBV12-3 or TRBV12-4 and TRBJ1-5; 8 bases are shared with TRBD1. The CDR3 extends over 13 amino acids. J gave up 5 bases and V 7 bases, and 4 bases lay outside the gene matches. The CDR3 loop is CASNPDRDQPQHF. The CDR3 DNA is TGTGCCAGCAACCCGGACAGGGATCAGCCCCAGCATTTT.

CDR3 DNA sequence: TGCGCCAGCAGCTCTAGTAGTACAGGGGTCTATGGCTACACCTTC. This sequence encodes CASSSSSTGVYGYTF. The V call is TRBV4-1, the J call TRBJ1-2, with 7 bases fitting TRBD1. V lost 5 bases and J lost 4; bases outside the gene matches: 10. The CDR3 has 15 residues. Germline V gene sequence: CDR1 MGHRA, CDR2 YSYEKL.

The chain combines TRBV5-5 with TRBJ1-2, with 9 bases matching TRBD1. The J segment lost 7 bases and the V segment lost 2 bases, leaving 6 bases of the junction unmatched. The CDR3 loop spans 14 amino acids. Germline CDR1 is SGHKS and CDR2 is YYEKEE (reference sequence). The CDR3 DNA is TGTGCCAGCAGCTTCATGGGACAGGGAGCTGGCTACACCTTC. Its protein is CASSFMGQGAGYTF.

The chain recombines TRBV13 with TRBJ2-1; TRBD2 agrees at 9 bases. CDR1 is PRHDT and CDR2 is FYEKMQ in the germline V gene (reference sequence). This CDR3 has 15 amino acids. The V gene end was trimmed by 4 bases and the J gene end by 4 bases; junction bases not matched to a gene: 5. CDR3: CASSSASGDYNEQFF. The CDR3 DNA sequence: TGTGCCAGCAGCTCTGCTAGCGGGGATTACAATGAGCAGTTCTTC.

The chain combines TRBV4-3 with TRBJ2-1, with D possibly matching TRBD2 (6 bases). The CDR3 covers 16 residues. The germline V gene has CDR1 LGHNA and CDR2 YSLEER. The V end was cut by 0 bases, the J end by 4 bases, with 13 bases between. In DNA form, the CDR3 reads TGCGCCAGCAGCCAAGATCGGCTAGCGCGATACAATGAGCAGTTCTTC. Its protein is CASSQDRLARYNEQFF.

The gene calls are TRBV5-1 and TRBJ1-1; TRBD1 is a possible D gene (6 bases). From germline, CDR1 is SGHRS and CDR2 YFSETQ. V was clipped by 0 bases and J by 2 bases, with 8 bases between them. This CDR3 is built from 14 residues. This CDR3 reads CASSLATGNTEAFF. CDR3 bases: TGCGCCAGCAGCTTGGCGACAGGAAACACTGAAGCTTTCTTT.

V is TRBV2 and J is TRBJ2-3, with D perhaps matching TRBD1 or TRBD2 (6 bases each). The germline CDR1 and CDR2 sequences are SNHLY and FYNNEI. The CDR3 covers 15 residues. V was clipped by 1 base and J by 3 bases, with 11 bases between them. CDR3 in amino acids: CASSEGGGKTDTQYF. Written as DNA, the CDR3 is TGTGCCAGCAGTGAAGGAGGGGGGAAGACAGATACGCAGTATTTT.

V is TRBV10-2 and J is TRBJ1-1; perhaps TRBD1 as D (5 bases). The V gene's germline CDR1 is WSHSY and CDR2 SAAADI. V was trimmed by 3 bases and J by 4 bases, leaving 12 bases between them. The CDR3 has 14 amino acids. CDR3 DNA sequence: TGCGCCAGCAGTGACGACAGCCGGGGCACTGAAGCTTTCTTT. Its protein is CASSDDSRGTEAFF.

This clone was picked up one time. This chain links TRBV18 with TRBJ2-4, with 7 bases that match TRBD2. The CDR3 extends over 16 amino acids. Looked up from germline, CDR1 is KGHSH and CDR2 is LQKENI. V lost 4 bases to trimming and J lost 3 bases; unmatched junction nucleotides: 9. Written as DNA, the CDR3 is TGTGCCAGCTCACTGGTCCTCGCGGGGGACAAAAACATTCAGTACTTC. As protein: CASSLVLAGDKNIQYF.

This clone was counted between two and nine times. CDR3 coding DNA: TGCGCCAGCAGCTTGGCCCTACAGGGGTCTGGGGCCAACGTCCTGACTTTC. Translation gives CASSLALQGSGANVLTF. The J gene is TRBJ2-6, the V gene TRBV5-1; 7 nucleotides line up with TRBD1. The CDR3 covers 17 residues. Germline CDR1 is SGHRS and CDR2 is YFSETQ. V was pared by 0 bases and J by 1 base, with 4 bases of the junction left unmatched.

This clone was detected once. The chain uses TRBV5-6 and TRBJ2-5, with 8 bases aligning to TRBD1. J lost 5 bases, V lost 4 bases, and 7 bases had no gene match. The germline V gene has CDR1 SGHDT and CDR2 YYEEEE. The CDR3 loop spans 14 amino acids. DNA of the CDR3: TGTGCCAGCAGCGCCGGACAGGGAAGGGAGACCCAGTACTTC. It specifies CASSAGQGRETQYF.

Remarks on this clone: Possible read error: a much larger clone is one base away. The sample holds other DNA sequences that translate to the same CDR3. V is TRBV7-2 and J is TRBJ1-5; possibly TRBD1 for D (5 bases). With 1 base removed from V and 5 bases from J, the gap between germline ends came to 6 bases. The CDR3 covers 13 residues. Germline V gives CDR1 SGHTA, CDR2 FQGNSA. This CDR3 reads CASSLGGDQPQHF. For the CDR3, the DNA is TGTGCCAGCAGCTTAGGGGGGGATCAGCCCCAGCATTTT.